This TCR beta chain appears in the sequencing data of a study of T cell repertoires and Cas9 in healthy adults. Study context: Multi-effector potency, cytotoxicity and lineage were assessed in SpCas9-reactive CD4 and CD8 T cells.

The CDR3 runs to 22 residues. V lost 4 bases and J 0 bases, leaving 31 bases between the germline ends. On this clone: Its target is unknown.

The study, taken as a whole, reports: SpCas9-reactive regulatory T cells reportedly mitigated SpCas9-reactive effector T cells in vitro.

Measured with immunoSEQ multiplex PCR; TCRdb has only the in-frame clones, and not every one. Of tens of thousands of clones listed, under 95% were seen once; the top ten hold roughly 0.76%. The chain combines TRBV23-1 with TRBJ2-1; the D gene could be TRBD1 or TRBD2 (7 bases each). TRBV23-1 has ORF status, its function being uncertain. This receptor was taken from a human donor in good health. Sequenced input: CD4+ effector T cells (CD127+, CD25-, CD137-, CD154-) from PBMCs; culture status not recorded. CDR3 DNA sequence: TGCGCCAGCAGTCTCAGGGGGGGGAGGTGTCAGGGTATTATGGTCTCCTACAATGAGCAGTTCTTC. Translation: CASSLRGGRCQGIMVSYNEQFF.